This T cell receptor beta chain was retrieved from a study of T cell repertoires in cytomegalovirus infection. Study background: Based on public TCR beta signatures, there were indications of CMV infection and of a matching HLA type. Regarding the study as a whole: Ex vivo, HLA-C-restricted CMV-specific TCR beta clonotypes prevailed over the rest of the response. Carriers of CMV and the relevant HLA type were discriminated by public TCR beta frequency.

This clonotype appeared many times. Its antigen is still unknown. TCRdb re-called the reads through MiXCR, storing one row per CDR3 protein. The repertoire holds 250,000 to 300,000 distinct CDR3 sequences, with about an eighth as singletons. The V segment lost 0 bases and the J segment 6 bases; nucleotides outside the gene matches: 2. Germline loops: CDR1 SGHKS, CDR2 YYEKEE (reference sequence). CDR3 size: 14 residues. The specimen sequenced was PBMCs. The chain couples TRBV5-5 to TRBJ2-2; 7 bases map to TRBD1. The origin of this receptor is a human donor in good health (CMV status not recorded). Some clones in this sample may be carry-over from other donors' samples. The CDR3 nucleotides are TGTGCCAGCAGCTTGGTGACAGGGCCCGGGGAGCTGTTTTTT. Amino acids: CASSLVTGPGELFF.